Listed here is a single T cell receptor (beta chain). Its antigen is unknown. The CDR3 is made up of 16 amino acids. Trimming shortened V by 6 bases and J by 4 bases, and 21 bases separated the two germline ends. The germline gives CDR1 MGHRA, CDR2 YSYEKL. The sample originates from a study of cytomegalovirus exposure and HLA in healthy donors. Study findings and constraints: Investigators reported approximately 170 TCR beta chains as tied to cytomegalovirus. Most TCR sequences proved rare, with some public TCRs found in many donors.

Researchers ran the PCR with 60 Vbeta and 13 Jbeta primers. Libraries were prepared by immunoSEQ multiplex PCR; TCRdb keeps only in-frame clonotypes and omits some of them. In the table there are under 200,000 clones, around four fifths of which are singletons. V and J are TRBV4-1 and TRBJ1-1; tentatively, D is TRBD1 (6 bases). This receptor was obtained from a woman aged 45-65 years in good health and CMV-seronegative. Sequenced: PBMCs. The CDR3 here is CASSRGAGALSTEAFF. In DNA, the CDR3 is TGCGCCAGCAGTCGTGGGGCAGGGGCCTTGAGCACTGAAGCTTTCTTT.